What follows is one TCR beta chain and its context. Its antigen is currently unknown. This entry is derived from a study of spatial heterogeneity in lung cancer. The V gene's germline CDR1 is SSHAT and CDR2 FNYEAQ (reference sequence). V lost 5 bases, J lost 4 bases, and 14 bases lay in between. This CDR3 has 14 amino acids. The time point: sample taken at primary tumor resection. TCRdb recomputed calls from the 5' RACE reads with MiXCR, one row per CDR3 protein. In the table there are some 3,100 distinct CDR3 sequences, roughly 12% of which are singletons. Regarding the study as a whole: How many expanded intratumoral alpha and beta TCRs were present tracked the tumor mutation count, which was a count of nonsynonymous mutations. Ubiquitous and regional nonsynonymous mutations were each tracked by the matching count of ubiquitous or regional expanded TCRs.

This clonotype originated in a male donor with early-stage non-small cell lung cancer. The sequenced sample was lung tumor tissue, obtained at surgery. The chain joins TRBV7-7 to TRBJ2-5; tentative D call: TRBD2 (7 bases). The CDR3 region is CASSPIRGGETQYF. The CDR3 nucleotides read TGTGCCAGCAGCCCCATTAGGGGGGGAGAGACCCAGTACTTC.